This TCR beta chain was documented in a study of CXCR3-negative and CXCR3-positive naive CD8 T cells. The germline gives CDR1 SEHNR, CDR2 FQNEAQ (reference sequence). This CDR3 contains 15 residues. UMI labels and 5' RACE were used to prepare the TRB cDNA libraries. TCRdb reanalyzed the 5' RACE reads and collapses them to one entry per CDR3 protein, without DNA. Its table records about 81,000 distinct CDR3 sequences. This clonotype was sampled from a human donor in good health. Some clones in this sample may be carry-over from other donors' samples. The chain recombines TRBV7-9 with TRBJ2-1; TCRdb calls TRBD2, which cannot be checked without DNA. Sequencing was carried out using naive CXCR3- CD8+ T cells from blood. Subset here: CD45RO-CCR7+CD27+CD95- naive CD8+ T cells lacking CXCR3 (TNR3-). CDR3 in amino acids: CASSLAPPVYNEQFF.